These T cell receptor beta chains were read from a single sample in a study of OX40 agonist ivuxolimab in advanced cancers. This table comes from immunoSEQ multiplex PCR, and its TCRdb copy is limited to in-frame clones, with some not included. The top ten hold roughly 0.66% of the sample, which has tens of thousands of clones, 88% seen once. Sequenced material: CD4+ or CD8+ T cells sorted from blood, taken in a trial of the OX40 agonist ivuxolimab. All receptors come from an adult with an advanced solid tumor such as melanoma, head and neck, liver or kidney cancer. Both conserved end residues are part of each CDR3. The order of the fields is CDR3 protein, CDR3 DNA, D gene, V gene, J gene, clone size. The D gene is left open where the match is weak. Where a row states a size, it is once, few, many or the class of an expanded clone; other rows omit it.

CDR3aa: CSVEVGPHQPQHF
CDR3nt: TGCAGCGTTGAAGTGGGACCGCATCAGCCCCAGCATTTT
d_gene: .
v_gene: TRBV29-1
j_gene: TRBJ1-5
abundance: .

CDR3aa: CASSSKAVDGTGELFF
CDR3nt: TGTGCCAGCAGCTCCAAAGCGGTTGATGGCACCGGGGAGCTGTTTTTT
d_gene: .
v_gene: TRBV7-2
j_gene: TRBJ2-2
abundance: .

CDR3aa: CASITAPGTDTQYF
CDR3nt: TGCGCCAGCATCACAGCCCCGGGCACAGATACGCAGTATTTT
d_gene: .
v_gene: TRBV5-1
j_gene: TRBJ2-3
abundance: .

CDR3aa: CASSSGTSGTDTQYF
CDR3nt: TGTGCCAGCAGTTCTGGGACTAGCGGCACAGATACGCAGTATTTT
d_gene: TRBD2
v_gene: TRBV11-2
j_gene: TRBJ2-3
abundance: .

CDR3aa: CASSYGPGELFF
CDR3nt: TGTGCCAGCAGTTATGGTCCCGGGGAGCTGTTTTTT
d_gene: .
v_gene: TRBV6-5
j_gene: TRBJ2-2
abundance: .

CDR3aa: CASSDLGGAGANVLTF
CDR3nt: TGTGCCAGCAGTGACTTAGGGGGCGCTGGGGCCAACGTCCTGACTTTC
d_gene: TRBD1
v_gene: TRBV6-4
j_gene: TRBJ2-6
abundance: .

CDR3aa: CASRIQGILAGELFF
CDR3nt: TGTGCCAGCAGGATCCAGGGTATTTTAGCCGGGGAGCTGTTTTTT
d_gene: .
v_gene: TRBV6-5
j_gene: TRBJ2-2
abundance: .

CDR3aa: CASSLIQREPYNEQFF
CDR3nt: TGTGCCAGCAGCCTCATTCAGCGGGAGCCTTACAATGAGCAGTTCTTC
d_gene: TRBD2
v_gene: TRBV5-6
j_gene: TRBJ2-1
abundance: .

CDR3aa: CASAATYNEQFF
CDR3nt: TGTGCCAGCGCGGCAACCTACAATGAGCAGTTCTTC
d_gene: .
v_gene: TRBV6-1
j_gene: TRBJ2-1
abundance: .

CDR3aa: CASSREVDQPQHF
CDR3nt: TGTGCCAGCAGTAGGGAGGTGGATCAGCCCCAGCATTTT
d_gene: .
v_gene: TRBV2
j_gene: TRBJ1-5
abundance: few

CDR3aa: CASTFDRRPHQPQHF
CDR3nt: TGTGCCAGCACCTTCGACAGGCGTCCCCATCAGCCCCAGCATTTT
d_gene: .
v_gene: TRBV28
j_gene: TRBJ1-5
abundance: few

CDR3aa: CASSLVGGGNQPQHF
CDR3nt: TGTGCCAGCAGCTTAGTTGGGGGGGGCAATCAGCCCCAGCATTTT
d_gene: .
v_gene: TRBV7-2
j_gene: TRBJ1-5
abundance: .

CDR3aa: CASSYLAGTYEQYF
CDR3nt: TGTGCCAGCAGTTACCTGGCGGGGACCTACGAGCAGTACTTC
d_gene: .
v_gene: TRBV6-5
j_gene: TRBJ2-7
abundance: .

CDR3aa: CASTPNTGTHSGANVLTF
CDR3nt: TGCGCCAGCACCCCGAATACCGGGACACACTCTGGGGCCAACGTCCTGACTTTC
d_gene: .
v_gene: TRBV5-1
j_gene: TRBJ2-6
abundance: .

CDR3aa: CAWSVRRSTDTQYF
CDR3nt: TGTGCCTGGAGTGTCCGGCGGAGCACAGATACGCAGTATTTT
d_gene: .
v_gene: TRBV30
j_gene: TRBJ2-3
abundance: .

CDR3aa: CASSLAVSRGQANNEQFF
CDR3nt: TGTGCCAGCAGCTTGGCCGTAAGTAGGGGACAGGCCAACAATGAGCAGTTCTTC
d_gene: TRBD1
v_gene: TRBV5-4
j_gene: TRBJ2-1
abundance: .

CDR3aa: CASSIAPGRTEAFF
CDR3nt: TGTGCCAGTAGTATAGCCCCAGGCCGGACTGAAGCTTTCTTT
d_gene: .
v_gene: TRBV19
j_gene: TRBJ1-1
abundance: .

CDR3aa: CASRPPRGRNEQFF
CDR3nt: TGTGCCAGCAGACCCCCGAGGGGGCGTAATGAGCAGTTCTTC
d_gene: TRBD1
v_gene: TRBV28
j_gene: TRBJ2-1
abundance: .

CDR3aa: CASSAGLAGGFPSTDTQYF
CDR3nt: TGCGCCAGCAGCGCGGGACTAGCGGGAGGGTTCCCTAGCACAGATACGCAGTATTTT
d_gene: TRBD2
v_gene: TRBV5-1
j_gene: TRBJ2-3
abundance: .

CDR3aa: CATSSAAQAGYTF
CDR3nt: TGTGCCACCAGCAGTGCCGCGCAGGCTGGCTACACCTTC
d_gene: .
v_gene: TRBV15
j_gene: TRBJ1-2
abundance: .

CDR3aa: CASSLLANTGELFF
CDR3nt: TGTGCCAGCAGTTTGCTGGCCAACACCGGGGAGCTGTTTTTT
d_gene: .
v_gene: TRBV27
j_gene: TRBJ2-2
abundance: .

CDR3aa: CASRGQSGTNQETQYF
CDR3nt: TGTGCCAGCAGAGGACAAAGCGGGACCAACCAAGAGACCCAGTACTTC
d_gene: TRBD2
v_gene: TRBV9
j_gene: TRBJ2-5
abundance: .

CDR3aa: CASRRTGLNTEAFF
CDR3nt: TGTGCCAGCAGGAGGACAGGGTTGAACACTGAAGCTTTCTTT
d_gene: TRBD1
v_gene: TRBV28
j_gene: TRBJ1-1
abundance: .

CDR3aa: CASSRGSFYEQYF
CDR3nt: TGTGCCAGCAGCCGTGGGTCGTTCTACGAGCAGTACTTC
d_gene: .
v_gene: TRBV11-2
j_gene: TRBJ2-7
abundance: few

CDR3aa: CASSLQVWEQFF
CDR3nt: TGTGCCAGCAGCTTACAAGTTTGGGAGCAGTTCTTC
d_gene: .
v_gene: TRBV7-9
j_gene: TRBJ2-1
abundance: .

CDR3aa: CASRGYGLEQYF
CDR3nt: TGTGCCAGCAGGGGGTATGGTCTAGAGCAGTACTTC
d_gene: .
v_gene: TRBV27
j_gene: TRBJ2-7
abundance: .

CDR3aa: CASSPDRNEQYF
CDR3nt: TGTGCCAGCTCACCGGATAGAAACGAGCAGTACTTC
d_gene: .
v_gene: TRBV18
j_gene: TRBJ2-7
abundance: once

CDR3aa: CASSSPGQGVETQYF
CDR3nt: TGTGCCAGCAGTTCGCCGGGACAGGGGGTAGAGACCCAGTACTTC
d_gene: TRBD1
v_gene: TRBV27
j_gene: TRBJ2-5
abundance: .

CDR3aa: CASSLVEGGYTF
CDR3nt: TGCGCCAGCAGCTTGGTAGAAGGGGGCTACACCTTC
d_gene: .
v_gene: TRBV5-1
j_gene: TRBJ1-2
abundance: once

CDR3aa: CASTGSVKGGYTF
CDR3nt: TGTGCCAGCACCGGGAGTGTCAAAGGTGGCTACACCTTC
d_gene: .
v_gene: TRBV28
j_gene: TRBJ1-2
abundance: .

CDR3aa: CASSYGGSAQYF
CDR3nt: TGCGCCAGCAGCTATGGGGGAAGCGCGCAGTATTTT
d_gene: .
v_gene: TRBV5-1
j_gene: TRBJ2-3
abundance: .

CDR3aa: CAWSRLGSGNTEAFF
CDR3nt: TGTGCCTGGAGTCGGCTGGGGTCAGGGAACACTGAAGCTTTCTTT
d_gene: .
v_gene: TRBV30
j_gene: TRBJ1-1
abundance: .

CDR3aa: CASSYEHFNQPQHF
CDR3nt: TGTGCCAGCAGTTACGAGCATTTCAATCAGCCCCAGCATTTT
d_gene: .
v_gene: TRBV2
j_gene: TRBJ1-5
abundance: .

CDR3aa: CASSLAGPYNEQFF
CDR3nt: TGTGCCAGCAGCTTAGCGGGCCCCTACAATGAGCAGTTCTTC
d_gene: .
v_gene: TRBV7-3
j_gene: TRBJ2-1
abundance: .

CDR3aa: CASSLGTRYGYTF
CDR3nt: TGTGCCAGCAGCTTAGGGACACGCTATGGCTACACCTTC
d_gene: .
v_gene: TRBV7-2
j_gene: TRBJ1-2
abundance: .

CDR3aa: CASSPEGPGHTYEQYF
CDR3nt: TGTGCCAGCTCACCAGAAGGGCCAGGACACACCTACGAGCAGTACTTC
d_gene: .
v_gene: TRBV18
j_gene: TRBJ2-7
abundance: .

CDR3aa: CASSWGTGGLETQYF
CDR3nt: TGTGCCAGCAGTTGGGGGACAGGGGGTTTAGAGACCCAGTACTTC
d_gene: TRBD1
v_gene: TRBV6-5
j_gene: TRBJ2-5
abundance: .

CDR3aa: CASSLSRRALEQFF
CDR3nt: TGTGCCAGCAGTTTATCTCGCCGGGCCCTGGAGCAGTTCTTC
d_gene: .
v_gene: TRBV28
j_gene: TRBJ2-1
abundance: .

CDR3aa: CASRLGTGVYEQYF
CDR3nt: TGTGCCAGCCGACTGGGGACAGGGGTTTACGAGCAGTACTTC
d_gene: TRBD1
v_gene: TRBV28
j_gene: TRBJ2-7
abundance: .

CDR3aa: CASSLGGRETGELFF
CDR3nt: TGTGCCAGCAGCTTGGGGGGGCGTGAGACCGGGGAGCTGTTTTTT
d_gene: .
v_gene: TRBV5-4
j_gene: TRBJ2-2
abundance: .

CDR3aa: CAISPGRSSGTDTQYF
CDR3nt: TGTGCCATCAGCCCCGGGAGGTCTAGCGGGACAGATACGCAGTATTTT
d_gene: TRBD2
v_gene: TRBV10-3
j_gene: TRBJ2-3
abundance: .

CDR3aa: CATSRDALAARDTQYF
CDR3nt: TGTGCCACCAGCAGAGATGCCCTAGCGGCCCGAGATACGCAGTATTTT
d_gene: TRBD2
v_gene: TRBV15
j_gene: TRBJ2-3
abundance: .

CDR3aa: CSVDDGYTF
CDR3nt: TGCAGCGTTGATGATGGCTACACCTTC
d_gene: .
v_gene: TRBV29-1
j_gene: TRBJ1-2
abundance: .

CDR3aa: CASSKTLRGLLYNEQFF
CDR3nt: TGTGCCAGCAGCAAAACGCTACGGGGGCTTCTCTACAATGAGCAGTTCTTC
d_gene: .
v_gene: TRBV21-1
j_gene: TRBJ2-1
abundance: .

CDR3aa: CASSLTAPPGANVLTF
CDR3nt: TGTGCCAGCTCACTAACAGCACCCCCCGGGGCCAACGTCCTGACTTTC
d_gene: .
v_gene: TRBV18
j_gene: TRBJ2-6
abundance: .

CDR3aa: CASRRGQGTGELFF
CDR3nt: TGCGCCAGCAGGCGGGGACAGGGGACCGGGGAGCTGTTTTTT
d_gene: TRBD1
v_gene: TRBV10-2
j_gene: TRBJ2-2
abundance: .

CDR3aa: CASSEATAGGTSGRRGNEQFF
CDR3nt: TGTGCCAGCAGTGAAGCGACGGCAGGCGGGACTAGCGGGAGAAGGGGCAATGAGCAGTTCTTC
d_gene: TRBD2
v_gene: TRBV6-1
j_gene: TRBJ2-1
abundance: .

CDR3aa: CASSFSGEYGYTF
CDR3nt: TGCGCCAGCAGCTTTTCCGGGGAGTATGGCTACACCTTC
d_gene: .
v_gene: TRBV5-1
j_gene: TRBJ1-2
abundance: few

CDR3aa: CASSDQGAMMNTEAFF
CDR3nt: TGTGCCAGCAGTGATCAGGGGGCAATGATGAACACTGAAGCTTTCTTT
d_gene: TRBD1
v_gene: TRBV6-1
j_gene: TRBJ1-1
abundance: .

CDR3aa: CAARGELGQPQHF
CDR3nt: TGTGCCGCCAGGGGAGAACTGGGCCAGCCCCAGCATTTT
d_gene: .
v_gene: TRBV6-1
j_gene: TRBJ1-5
abundance: .

CDR3aa: CAISLTNFYEQYF
CDR3nt: TGTGCCATCAGTTTGACTAACTTCTACGAGCAGTACTTC
d_gene: .
v_gene: TRBV10-3
j_gene: TRBJ2-7
abundance: few

CDR3aa: CATSRGGQGFYEQYF
CDR3nt: TGTGCCACCAGCAGAGGGGGACAGGGGTTCTACGAGCAGTACTTC
d_gene: TRBD1
v_gene: TRBV15
j_gene: TRBJ2-7
abundance: .

CDR3aa: CASSLLGAGAGDEQFF
CDR3nt: TGTGCCAGCAGTTTACTTGGGGCGGGAGCCGGGGATGAGCAGTTCTTC
d_gene: TRBD2
v_gene: TRBV28
j_gene: TRBJ2-1
abundance: .

CDR3aa: CASSPLRVGDTEAFF
CDR3nt: TGTGCCAGCTCACCATTAAGGGTCGGGGATACTGAAGCTTTCTTT
d_gene: .
v_gene: TRBV18
j_gene: TRBJ1-1
abundance: .

CDR3aa: CASSRSGLSSYNEQFF
CDR3nt: TGTGCCAGTAGCCGTAGCGGGCTGAGCTCCTACAATGAGCAGTTCTTC
d_gene: TRBD2
v_gene: TRBV19
j_gene: TRBJ2-1
abundance: once

CDR3aa: CASSFWGGYEQYF
CDR3nt: TGTGCCAGCAGCTTTTGGGGCGGTTACGAGCAGTACTTC
d_gene: .
v_gene: TRBV7-9
j_gene: TRBJ2-7
abundance: .

CDR3aa: CASRSGTGTTRLFF
CDR3nt: TGTGCCAGCAGATCGGGGACCGGGACAACGAGACTGTTTTTT
d_gene: .
v_gene: TRBV28
j_gene: TRBJ1-4
abundance: .

CDR3aa: CASSLGATSGTGELFF
CDR3nt: TGCGCCAGCAGCTTGGGGGCGACTAGCGGCACCGGGGAGCTGTTTTTT
d_gene: TRBD2
v_gene: TRBV5-1
j_gene: TRBJ2-2
abundance: .

CDR3aa: CASTRAGLVGSYEQYF
CDR3nt: TGTGCCAGCACCCGGGCAGGGTTGGTGGGCTCCTACGAGCAGTACTTC
d_gene: .
v_gene: TRBV28
j_gene: TRBJ2-7
abundance: once

CDR3aa: CASSVPDRSPNEKLFF
CDR3nt: TGTGCCAGCAGTGTACCTGACAGGTCTCCCAATGAAAAACTGTTTTTT
d_gene: .
v_gene: TRBV6-1
j_gene: TRBJ1-4
abundance: .